Sequencing of this T cell receptor beta chain was carried out in a study of blood T cell repertoires in COVID-19. At the level of the study: Sites across the United States, Italy and Spain contributed samples from acute and convalescent COVID-19.

In assigning cohorts, the study relied on participant-reported clinical history. CDR3 size: 14 residues. Germline values: CDR1 MNHEY, CDR2 SVGAGI. The J segment lost 0 bases and the V segment lost 6 bases, leaving 3 bases of the junction unmatched. TCRdb keeps only in-frame clones here, not all; method: immunoSEQ multiplex PCR. The sample includes roughly 150,000 clones, about 85% seen only once; the top ten take about 5.3%. The sequencing input was PBMCs or T cells enriched from blood (not recorded which). The clonotype comes from a middle-aged woman with acute COVID-19. The chain employs TRBV6-5 and TRBJ1-2, with 8 bases matching TRBD1. CDR3 coding DNA: TGTGCCAGCAGGGGGACAGGAGCTAACTATGGCTACACCTTC. Amino acids: CASRGTGANYGYTF.